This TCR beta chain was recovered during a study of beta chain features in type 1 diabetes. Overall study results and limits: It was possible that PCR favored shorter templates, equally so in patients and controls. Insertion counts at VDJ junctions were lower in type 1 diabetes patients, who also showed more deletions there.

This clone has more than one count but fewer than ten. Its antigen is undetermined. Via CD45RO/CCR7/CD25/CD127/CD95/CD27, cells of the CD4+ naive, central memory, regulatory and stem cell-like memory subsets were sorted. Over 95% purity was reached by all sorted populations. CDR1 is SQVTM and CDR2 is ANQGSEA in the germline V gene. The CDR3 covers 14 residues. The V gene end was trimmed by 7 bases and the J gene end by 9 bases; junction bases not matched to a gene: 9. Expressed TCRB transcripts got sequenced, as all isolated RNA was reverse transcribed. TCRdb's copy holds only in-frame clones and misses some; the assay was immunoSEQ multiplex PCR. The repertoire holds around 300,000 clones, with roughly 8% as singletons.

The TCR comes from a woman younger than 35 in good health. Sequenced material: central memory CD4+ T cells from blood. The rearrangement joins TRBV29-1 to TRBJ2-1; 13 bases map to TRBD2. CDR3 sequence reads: CSELTSGGNIEQFF. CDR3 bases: TGCAGCGAATTGACTAGCGGGGGGAATATTGAGCAGTTCTTC.